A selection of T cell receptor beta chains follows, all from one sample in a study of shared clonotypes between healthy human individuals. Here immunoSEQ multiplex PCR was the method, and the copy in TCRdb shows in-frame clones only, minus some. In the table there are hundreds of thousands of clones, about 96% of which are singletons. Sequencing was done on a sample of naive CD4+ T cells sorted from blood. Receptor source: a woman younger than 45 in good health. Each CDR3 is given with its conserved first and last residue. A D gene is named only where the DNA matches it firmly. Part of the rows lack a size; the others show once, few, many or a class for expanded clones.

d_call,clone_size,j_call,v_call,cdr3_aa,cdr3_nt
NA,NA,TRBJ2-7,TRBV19,CASSIRTPPRGYSYEQYF,TGTGCCAGTAGTATCCGGACCCCCCCCAGGGGTTATTCCTACGAGCAGTACTTC
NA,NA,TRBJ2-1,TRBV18,CASSDLKRVNEQFF,TGTGCCAGCTCTGACTTAAAACGAGTGAATGAGCAGTTCTTC
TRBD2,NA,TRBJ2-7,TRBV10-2,CASSDASTSGLIYEQYF,TGCGCCAGCAGTGATGCCTCGACTAGCGGCCTCATCTACGAGCAGTACTTC
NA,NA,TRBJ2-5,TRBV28,CASSLAGVGRETQYF,TGTGCCAGCAGTTTAGCCGGGGTAGGGCGAGAGACCCAGTACTTC
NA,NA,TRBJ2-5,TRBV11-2,CASSFRGETQYF,TGTGCCAGCAGCTTCCGCGGGGAGACCCAGTACTTC
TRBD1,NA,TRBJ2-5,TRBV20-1,CSADRGETQYF,TGCAGTGCTGACAGGGGGGAGACCCAGTACTTC
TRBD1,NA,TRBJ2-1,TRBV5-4,CASSPDRGGEQFF,TGTGCCAGCAGTCCTGACAGGGGCGGCGAGCAGTTCTTC
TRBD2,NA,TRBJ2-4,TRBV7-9,CASSLGQLADVAKNIQYF,TGTGCCAGCAGCTTAGGGCAACTAGCGGATGTAGCCAAAAACATTCAGTACTTC
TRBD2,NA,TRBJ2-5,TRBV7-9,CASSWLSGAGEQYF,TGTGCCAGCAGCTGGCTGAGCGGTGCGGGGGAGCAGTACTTC
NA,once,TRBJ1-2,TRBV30,CAWTEKGNPNYGYTF,TGTGCCTGGACGGAGAAGGGAAACCCTAACTATGGCTACACCTTC
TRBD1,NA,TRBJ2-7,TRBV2,CASIRDRGRYEQYF,TGTGCCAGCATTCGGGACAGGGGGAGGTACGAGCAGTACTTC
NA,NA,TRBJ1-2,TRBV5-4,CASSFPDSNYGYTF,TGTGCCAGCAGCTTTCCGGACAGTAACTATGGCTACACCTTC
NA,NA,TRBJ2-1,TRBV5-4,CASSYGTRDEQFF,TGTGCCAGCAGCTACGGGACTCGCGATGAGCAGTTCTTC
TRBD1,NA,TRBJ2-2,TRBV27,CASSTETGGVTGELFF,TGTGCCAGCAGTACTGAGACAGGGGGCGTCACCGGGGAGCTGTTTTTT
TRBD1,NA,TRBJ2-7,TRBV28,CASSLSGTGSYEQYF,TGTGCCAGCAGTTTATCCGGGACAGGCTCCTACGAGCAGTACTTC
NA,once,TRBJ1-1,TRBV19,CASSPSTAGTEAFF,TGTGCCAGTAGTCCATCGACCGCGGGGACTGAAGCTTTCTTT
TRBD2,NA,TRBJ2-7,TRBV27,CASSLGASGYYEQYF,TGTGCCAGCAGTTTAGGTGCTAGCGGGTACTACGAGCAGTACTTC
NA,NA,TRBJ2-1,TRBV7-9,CASDGPSSYNEQFF,TGTGCCAGCGACGGTCCTAGCTCCTACAATGAGCAGTTCTTC
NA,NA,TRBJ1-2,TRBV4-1,CASSQVRGRDYGYTF,TGCGCCAGCAGCCAAGTGCGGGGGCGGGACTATGGCTACACCTTC
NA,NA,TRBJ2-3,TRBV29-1,CSVGGKSSTDTQYF,TGCAGCGTTGGTGGGAAGTCTAGCACAGATACGCAGTATTTT
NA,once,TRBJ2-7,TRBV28,CATKDRPKSWGSHLTYEQYF,TGTGCCACAAAAGACCGACCCAAAAGTTGGGGGTCCCACTTGACCTACGAGCAGTACTTC
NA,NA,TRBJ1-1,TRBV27,CASSLGGWVTEAFF,TGTGCCAGCAGTTTAGGGGGCTGGGTGACTGAAGCTTTCTTT
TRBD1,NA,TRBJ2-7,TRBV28,CASSLYAGQGVYEQYF,TGTGCCAGCAGTTTATATGCGGGACAGGGGGTTTACGAGCAGTACTTC